This T cell receptor (beta chain) is from a study of blood T cell repertoires in COVID-19. With 4 bases clipped from V and 3 bases from J, the junction kept 12 bases outside the gene matches. The CDR3 is made up of 17 amino acids. CDR1 and CDR2 from the germline V gene are MDHEN and SYDVKM. Authors' processing steps: Amplifying reference gene primers gave estimates of nucleated cell counts. Here immunoSEQ multiplex PCR was the method, and the copy in TCRdb shows in-frame clones only, minus some. V, J and clone size derive from that table, while D and trimming were established from the DNA sequence. This table holds 300,000 or so clones, around 87% found once.

The sequenced sample consisted of peripheral blood. The clonotype originates from a woman in her forties or fifties who had recovered from COVID-19. V gene TRBV28 combines with J gene TRBJ2-7, with 10 bases lining up with TRBD1. This CDR3 is CASSSGGQGRSFYEQYF. CDR3 DNA sequence: TGTGCCAGCAGTTCAGGGGGACAGGGGCGAAGTTTCTACGAGCAGTACTTC.